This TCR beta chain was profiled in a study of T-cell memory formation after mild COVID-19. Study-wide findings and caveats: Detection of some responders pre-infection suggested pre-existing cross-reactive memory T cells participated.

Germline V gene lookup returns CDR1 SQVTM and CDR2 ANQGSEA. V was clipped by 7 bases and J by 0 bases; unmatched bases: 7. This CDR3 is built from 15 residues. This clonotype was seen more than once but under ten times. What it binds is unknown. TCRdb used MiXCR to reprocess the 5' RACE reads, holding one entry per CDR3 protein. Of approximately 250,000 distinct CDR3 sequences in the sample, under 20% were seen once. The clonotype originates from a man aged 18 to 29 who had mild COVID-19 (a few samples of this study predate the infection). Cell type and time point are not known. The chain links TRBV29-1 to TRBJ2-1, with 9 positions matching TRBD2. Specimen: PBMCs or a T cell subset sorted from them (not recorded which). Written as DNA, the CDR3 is TGCAGCGGAATTAGCGGGGGAGACTCCTACAATGAGCAGTTCTTC. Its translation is CSGISGGDSYNEQFF.